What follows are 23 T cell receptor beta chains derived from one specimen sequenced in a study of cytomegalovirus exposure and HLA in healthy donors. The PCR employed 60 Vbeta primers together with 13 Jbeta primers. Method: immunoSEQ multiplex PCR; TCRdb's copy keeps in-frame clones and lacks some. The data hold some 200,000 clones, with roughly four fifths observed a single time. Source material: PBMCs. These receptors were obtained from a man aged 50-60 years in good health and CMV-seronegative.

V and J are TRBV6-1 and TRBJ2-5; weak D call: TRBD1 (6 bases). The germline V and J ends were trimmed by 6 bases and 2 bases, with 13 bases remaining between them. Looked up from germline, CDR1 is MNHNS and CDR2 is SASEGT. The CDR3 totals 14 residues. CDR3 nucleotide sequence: TGTGCCAGCAGCCGACAGGTATATCAAGAGACCCAGTACTTC. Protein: CASSRQVYQETQYF.

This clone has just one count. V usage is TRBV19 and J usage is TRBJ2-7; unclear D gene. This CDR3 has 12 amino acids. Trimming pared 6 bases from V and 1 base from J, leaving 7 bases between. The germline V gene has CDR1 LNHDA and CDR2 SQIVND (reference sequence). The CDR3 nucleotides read TGTGCCAGTAGGGGCAGGTCCTACGAGCAGTACTTC. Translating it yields CASRGRSYEQYF.

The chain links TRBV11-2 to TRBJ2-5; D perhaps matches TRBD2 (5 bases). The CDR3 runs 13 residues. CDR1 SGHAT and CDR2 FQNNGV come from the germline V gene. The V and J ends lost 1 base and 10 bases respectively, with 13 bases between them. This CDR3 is CASSLVGDMGQYF. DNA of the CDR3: TGTGCCAGCAGCTTAGTCGGGGATATGGGCCAGTACTTC.

The CDR3 region is CASSATAVGYTF. The CDR3 DNA reads TGTGCCAGCTCAGCAACAGCAGTGGGCTACACCTTC. This chain links TRBV18 with TRBJ1-2; D call uncertain. CDR1 and CDR2 (germline): KGHSH, LQKENI. There are 12 residues in the CDR3. V lost 5 bases, J lost 8 bases, and 12 bases lay in between.

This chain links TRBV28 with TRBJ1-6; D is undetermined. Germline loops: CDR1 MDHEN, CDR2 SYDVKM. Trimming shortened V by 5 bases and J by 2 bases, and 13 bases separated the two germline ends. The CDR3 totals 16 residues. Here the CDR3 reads CASSPPTSTYNSPLHF. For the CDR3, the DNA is TGTGCCAGCAGTCCCCCCACCAGTACCTATAATTCACCCCTCCACTTT.

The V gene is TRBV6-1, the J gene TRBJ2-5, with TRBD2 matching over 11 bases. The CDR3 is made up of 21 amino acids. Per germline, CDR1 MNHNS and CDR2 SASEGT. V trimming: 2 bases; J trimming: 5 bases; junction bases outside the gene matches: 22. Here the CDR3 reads CASSEWDGGLAGLGGWETQYF. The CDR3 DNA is TGTGCCAGCAGTGAATGGGATGGAGGACTAGCGGGTCTAGGGGGTTGGGAGACCCAGTACTTC.

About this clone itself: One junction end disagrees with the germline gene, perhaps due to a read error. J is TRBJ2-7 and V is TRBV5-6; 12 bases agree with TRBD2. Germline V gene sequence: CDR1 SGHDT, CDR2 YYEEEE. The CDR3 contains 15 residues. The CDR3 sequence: CASSLGLAGPYEQYF. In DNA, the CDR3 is TGTGCCAGCAGTTTGGGACTAGCGGGTCCCTACGAGCAGTACTTC.

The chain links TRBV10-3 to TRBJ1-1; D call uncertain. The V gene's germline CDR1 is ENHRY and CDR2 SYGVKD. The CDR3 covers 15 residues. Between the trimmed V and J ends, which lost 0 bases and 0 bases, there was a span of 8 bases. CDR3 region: CAISESRVVNTEAFF. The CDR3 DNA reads TGTGCCATCAGTGAGTCTCGAGTCGTGAACACTGAAGCTTTCTTT.

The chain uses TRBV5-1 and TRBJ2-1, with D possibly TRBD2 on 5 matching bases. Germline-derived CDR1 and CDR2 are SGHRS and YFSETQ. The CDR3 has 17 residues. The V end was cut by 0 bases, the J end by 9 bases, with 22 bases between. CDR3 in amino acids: CASSLEGARGAKAEQFF. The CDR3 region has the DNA TGCGCCAGCAGCTTGGAAGGTGCACGGGGAGCGAAAGCTGAGCAGTTCTTC.

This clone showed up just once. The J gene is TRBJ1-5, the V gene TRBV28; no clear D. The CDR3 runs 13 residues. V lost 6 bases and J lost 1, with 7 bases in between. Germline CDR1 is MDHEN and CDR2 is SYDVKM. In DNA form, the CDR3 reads TGTGCCAGCAGCCCGGGGAGCAATCAGCCCCAGCATTTT. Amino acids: CASSPGSNQPQHF.

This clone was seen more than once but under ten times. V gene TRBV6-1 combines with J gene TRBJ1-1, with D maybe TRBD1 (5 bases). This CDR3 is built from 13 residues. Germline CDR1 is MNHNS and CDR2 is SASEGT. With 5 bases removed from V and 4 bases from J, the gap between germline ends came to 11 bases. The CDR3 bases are TGTGCCAGCAGTAACACAGGTCCCACTGAAGCTTTCTTT. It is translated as CASSNTGPTEAFF.

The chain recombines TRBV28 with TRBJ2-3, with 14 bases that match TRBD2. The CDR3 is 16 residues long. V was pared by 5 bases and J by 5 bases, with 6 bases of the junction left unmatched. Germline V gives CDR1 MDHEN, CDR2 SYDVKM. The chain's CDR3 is CASSTAGLAGVDTQYF. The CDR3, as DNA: TGTGCCAGCAGTACCGCGGGACTAGCGGGGGTAGATACGCAGTATTTT.

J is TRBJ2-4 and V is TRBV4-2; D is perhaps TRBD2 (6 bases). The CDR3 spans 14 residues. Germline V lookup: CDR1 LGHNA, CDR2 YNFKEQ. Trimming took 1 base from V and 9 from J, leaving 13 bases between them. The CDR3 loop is CASSQGDGGSIQYF. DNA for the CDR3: TGTGCCAGCAGCCAAGGGGATGGGGGGAGCATTCAGTACTTC.

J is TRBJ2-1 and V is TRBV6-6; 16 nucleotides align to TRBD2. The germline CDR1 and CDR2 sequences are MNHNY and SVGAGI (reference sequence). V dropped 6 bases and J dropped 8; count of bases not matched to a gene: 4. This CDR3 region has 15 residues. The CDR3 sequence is CASSPGTSGRDEQFF. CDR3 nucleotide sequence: TGTGCCAGCAGCCCCGGGACTAGCGGGAGGGATGAGCAGTTCTTC.

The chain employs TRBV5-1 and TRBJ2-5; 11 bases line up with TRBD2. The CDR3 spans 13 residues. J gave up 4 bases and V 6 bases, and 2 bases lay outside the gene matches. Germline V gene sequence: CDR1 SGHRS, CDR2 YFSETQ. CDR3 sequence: CASNSGGAETQYF. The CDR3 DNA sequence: TGCGCCAGCAATAGCGGGGGGGCAGAGACCCAGTACTTC.

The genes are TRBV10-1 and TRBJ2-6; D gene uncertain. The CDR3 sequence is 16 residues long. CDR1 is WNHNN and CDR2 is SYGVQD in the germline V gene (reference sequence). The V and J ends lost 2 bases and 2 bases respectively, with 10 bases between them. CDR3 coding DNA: TGCGCCAGCAGTGAGGGGCGCAAGGCTGGGGCCAACGTCCTGACTTTC. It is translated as CASSEGRKAGANVLTF.

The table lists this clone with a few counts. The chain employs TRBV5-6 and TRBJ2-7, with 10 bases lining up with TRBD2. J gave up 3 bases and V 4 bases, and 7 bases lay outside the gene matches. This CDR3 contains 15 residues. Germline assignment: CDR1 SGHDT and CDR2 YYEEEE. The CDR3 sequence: CASSTRTSGYYEQYF. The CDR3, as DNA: TGTGCCAGCAGCACCCGGACTAGCGGTTACTACGAGCAGTACTTC.

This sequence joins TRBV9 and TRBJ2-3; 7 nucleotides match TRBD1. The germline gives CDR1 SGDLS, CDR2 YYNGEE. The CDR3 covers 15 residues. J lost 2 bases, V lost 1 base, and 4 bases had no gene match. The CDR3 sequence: CASSVQGGNTDTQYF. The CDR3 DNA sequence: TGTGCCAGCAGCGTACAAGGGGGCAACACAGATACGCAGTATTTT.

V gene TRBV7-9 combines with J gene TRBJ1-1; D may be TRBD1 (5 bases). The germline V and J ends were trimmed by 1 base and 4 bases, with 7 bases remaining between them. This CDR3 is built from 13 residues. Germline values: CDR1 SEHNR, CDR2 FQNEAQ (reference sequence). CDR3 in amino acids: CASSLGQPTEAFF. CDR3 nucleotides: TGTGCCAGCAGCTTAGGACAGCCCACTGAAGCTTTCTTT. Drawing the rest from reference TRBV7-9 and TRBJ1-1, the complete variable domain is DTGVSQNPRHKITKRGQNVTFRCDPISEHNRLYWYRQTLGQGPEFLTYFQNEAQLEKSRLLSDRFSAERPKGSFSTLEIQRTEQGDSAMYLCASSLGQPTEAFFGQGTRLTVV.

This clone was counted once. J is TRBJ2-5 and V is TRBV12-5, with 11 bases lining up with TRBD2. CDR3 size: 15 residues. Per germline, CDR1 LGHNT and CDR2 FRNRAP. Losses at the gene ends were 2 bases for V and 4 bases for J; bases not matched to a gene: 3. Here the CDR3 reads CASGLMGTSGETQYF. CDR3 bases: TGTGCTAGTGGTTTGATGGGGACTAGCGGAGAGACCCAGTACTTC.

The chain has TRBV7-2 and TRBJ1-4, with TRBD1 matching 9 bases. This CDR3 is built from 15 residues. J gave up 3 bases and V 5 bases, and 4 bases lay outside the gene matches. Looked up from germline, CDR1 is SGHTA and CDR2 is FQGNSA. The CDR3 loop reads CASSQQGAPNEKLFF. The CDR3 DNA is TGTGCCAGCAGCCAACAGGGGGCGCCTAATGAAAAACTGTTTTTT. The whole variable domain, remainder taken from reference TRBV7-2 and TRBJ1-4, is GAGVSQSPSNKVTEKGKDVELRCDPISGHTALYWYRQSLGQGLEFLIYFQGNSAPDKSGLPSDRFSAERTGGSVSTLTIQRTQQEDSAVYLCASSQQGAPNEKLFFGSGTQLSVL.

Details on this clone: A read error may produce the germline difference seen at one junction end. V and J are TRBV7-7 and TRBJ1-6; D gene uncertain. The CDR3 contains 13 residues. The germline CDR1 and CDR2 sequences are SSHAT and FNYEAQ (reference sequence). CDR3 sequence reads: CASSYDLNSPLHF. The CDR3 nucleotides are TGTGCTAGCAGCTACGATCTAAATTCACCCCTCCACTTT.

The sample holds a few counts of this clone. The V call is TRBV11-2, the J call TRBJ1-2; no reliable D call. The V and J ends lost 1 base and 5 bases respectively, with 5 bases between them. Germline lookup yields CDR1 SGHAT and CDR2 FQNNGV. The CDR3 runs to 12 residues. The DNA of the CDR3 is TGTGCCAGCAGCTTAGCGGGGTATGGCTACACCTTC. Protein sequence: CASSLAGYGYTF.